This TCR beta chain came from a study of T cell responses to AZD1222 COVID-19 vaccine. Using immunoSEQ multiplex PCR, the repertoire was profiled, and TCRdb retains in-frame clones only, with some absent. The data show around 110,000 clones, 85% to 95% seen once. Whole-study findings and limits: Baseline seropositivity occurred in only six AZD1222 recipients. Repertoires in all cases were sampled only once the peak T cell response had passed. Researchers report vaccine-associated CD4 TCRs spanning spike, with dominance at 160-218 and 743-854. Regions left unmutated in variants are reportedly the target of nearly half of spike-specific TCRs.

In regard to this clone: What it binds is not known.

The CDR3 has 14 residues. The V gene's germline CDR1 is SEHNR and CDR2 FQNEAQ (reference sequence). V was shortened by 3 bases and J by 2 bases, with 9 bases between the two germline ends. This TCR was recovered from an adult in good health. V gene TRBV7-9 combines with J gene TRBJ2-3, with D maybe TRBD2 (5 bases). Material: peripheral blood, obtained on day 0 of AZD1222 vaccination. The CDR3 nucleotides read TGTGCCAGCAGCTTTATACGGGACACAGATACGCAGTATTTT. Translation gives CASSFIRDTDTQYF.